This is a list of T cell receptor beta chains from one sample in a study of blood T cell repertoires in COVID-19. Assay used: immunoSEQ multiplex PCR; TCRdb lists only in-frame clones, some missing. The sample yields some 250,000 clones, around 90% seen once. The sequencing sample was made of peripheral blood. Receptors originate from a woman aged 70-85 years with active or convalescent COVID-19. Each CDR3 is given with its conserved first and last residue. A D gene is named only where the DNA matches it firmly. A clone size is listed for some rows: how often the clone was seen (once, few, many), or a class if it is expanded.

v_gene: TRBV10-1
j_gene: TRBJ2-5
abundance: few
d_gene: .
CDR3nt: TGCGCCAGCAGGAAGAACTTCCAAGAGACCCAGTACTTC
CDR3aa: CASRKNFQETQYF

v_gene: TRBV6-5
j_gene: TRBJ2-2
abundance: .
d_gene: .
CDR3nt: TGTGCCAGCACCCCAACGAACACCGGGGAGCTGTTTTTT
CDR3aa: CASTPTNTGELFF

v_gene: TRBV7-2
j_gene: TRBJ1-5
abundance: .
d_gene: TRBD1
CDR3nt: TGTGCCAGCAGCCCCCGACAGGGGATTCAGCCCCAGCATTTT
CDR3aa: CASSPRQGIQPQHF

v_gene: TRBV7-2
j_gene: TRBJ1-6
abundance: .
d_gene: TRBD1
CDR3nt: TGTGCCAGCAGCCCCAACCTAGGGGGCTTGGGTCCTCAGGCACCCCTCCACTTT
CDR3aa: CASSPNLGGLGPQAPLHF

v_gene: TRBV5-1
j_gene: TRBJ1-1
abundance: .
d_gene: .
CDR3nt: TGCGCCAGCAGCCTCCTTATGAACACTGAAGCTTTCTTT
CDR3aa: CASSLLMNTEAFF

v_gene: TRBV24-1
j_gene: TRBJ2-1
abundance: few
d_gene: .
CDR3nt: TGTGCCACCAGTGATACCATTACTCAGGGTCGGTTCTTC
CDR3aa: CATSDTITQGRFF

v_gene: TRBV5-1
j_gene: TRBJ1-3
abundance: .
d_gene: .
CDR3nt: TGCGCCAGCAGCGCCGGACGGGGGGCCTTCTCTGGAAACACCATATATTTT
CDR3aa: CASSAGRGAFSGNTIYF

v_gene: TRBV2
j_gene: TRBJ1-2
abundance: .
d_gene: .
CDR3nt: TGTGCCAGCAGTGACAGGGGAAAGGGGATTGATGGCTACACCTTC
CDR3aa: CASSDRGKGIDGYTF

v_gene: TRBV10-1
j_gene: TRBJ1-5
abundance: .
d_gene: .
CDR3nt: TGCGCCAGCAGTGAGCAGGTGGAGGGGCCCCAGCATTTT
CDR3aa: CASSEQVEGPQHF

v_gene: TRBV19
j_gene: TRBJ1-1
abundance: .
d_gene: .
CDR3nt: TGTGCCAGTAGTATGACGGGAGGGAAAGCTTTCTTT
CDR3aa: CASSMTGGKAFF

v_gene: TRBV3-1/TRBV3-2
j_gene: TRBJ2-2
abundance: .
d_gene: .
CDR3nt: TGTGCCAGCAGCCAAGTCATCGGGGAGCTGTTTTTT
CDR3aa: CASSQVIGELFF

v_gene: TRBV29-1
j_gene: TRBJ1-1
abundance: .
d_gene: TRBD1
CDR3nt: TGCAGCGTTGGACAGGGACGAGACACTGAAGCTTTCTTT
CDR3aa: CSVGQGRDTEAFF

v_gene: TRBV19
j_gene: TRBJ2-2
abundance: .
d_gene: .
CDR3nt: TGTGCCAGTAGTATAGTTCCCAGCGTGAACACCGGGGAGCTGTTTTTT
CDR3aa: CASSIVPSVNTGELFF

v_gene: TRBV18
j_gene: TRBJ2-2
abundance: .
d_gene: .
CDR3nt: TGTGCCAGCTCACCACAAGCGGAAAACACCGGGGAGCTGTTTTTT
CDR3aa: CASSPQAENTGELFF

v_gene: TRBV6-1
j_gene: TRBJ2-5
abundance: .
d_gene: TRBD2
CDR3nt: TGTGCCAGCAGTGGCTCGAGTGGCGGACTAGCTCGAGAAGACCAAGAGACCCAGTACTTC
CDR3aa: CASSGSSGGLAREDQETQYF

v_gene: TRBV5-5
j_gene: TRBJ1-1
abundance: .
d_gene: .
CDR3nt: TGTGCCAGCAGCTTGGTGCGGGGGAAGAACACTGAAGCTTTCTTT
CDR3aa: CASSLVRGKNTEAFF

v_gene: TRBV7-2
j_gene: TRBJ2-1
abundance: once
d_gene: TRBD2
CDR3nt: TGTGCCAGCAGCTTAGCCGGGGGGGCCCACAATGAGCAGTTCTTC
CDR3aa: CASSLAGGAHNEQFF

v_gene: TRBV2
j_gene: TRBJ1-2
abundance: .
d_gene: .
CDR3nt: TGTGCCAGCAGTATAGGCACAGGGAGCTATGGCTACACCTTC
CDR3aa: CASSIGTGSYGYTF

v_gene: TRBV7-8
j_gene: TRBJ1-4
abundance: .
d_gene: .
CDR3nt: TGTGCCAGCAGCTTAGAGGGGAGGGTGACGACTAATGAAAAACTGTTTTTT
CDR3aa: CASSLEGRVTTNEKLFF

v_gene: TRBV6-2/TRBV6-3
j_gene: TRBJ2-5
abundance: once
d_gene: TRBD1
CDR3nt: TGTGCCAGCAGTTACTCCATTGGGACAGGGTTCAGCGGTCCCCAAGAGACCCAGTACTTC
CDR3aa: CASSYSIGTGFSGPQETQYF

v_gene: TRBV6-5
j_gene: TRBJ1-5
abundance: .
d_gene: TRBD1
CDR3nt: TGTGCCAGCAGTCTTACAGGGGGGCATCAGCCCCAGCATTTT
CDR3aa: CASSLTGGHQPQHF

v_gene: TRBV4-3
j_gene: TRBJ2-3
abundance: .
d_gene: .
CDR3nt: TGCGCCAGCAGCCAAGATGGGCGGCAGGGAAGCACAGATACGCAGTATTTT
CDR3aa: CASSQDGRQGSTDTQYF

v_gene: TRBV6-5
j_gene: TRBJ1-2
abundance: .
d_gene: TRBD1
CDR3nt: TGTGCCACAGGGGGGAACCTTGGCTATGGCTACACCTTC
CDR3aa: CATGGNLGYGYTF

v_gene: TRBV14
j_gene: TRBJ2-5
abundance: once
d_gene: .
CDR3nt: TGTGCCAGCAGCCAAGAGCCAGTCTCAACCCAGTACTTC
CDR3aa: CASSQEPVSTQYF

v_gene: TRBV19
j_gene: TRBJ1-5
abundance: .
d_gene: .
CDR3nt: TGTGCCAGTAGTATAAGCCCCCAGCATTTT
CDR3aa: CASSISPQHF

v_gene: TRBV5-1
j_gene: TRBJ2-6
abundance: .
d_gene: TRBD1
CDR3nt: TGCGCCAGCAGCTTAGGGACAGGGGCACTTTTCTCTGGGGCCAACGTCCTGACTTTC
CDR3aa: CASSLGTGALFSGANVLTF

v_gene: TRBV7-2
j_gene: TRBJ1-3
abundance: once
d_gene: .
CDR3nt: TGTGCCAGCAGCTTATATCTAGGAAACACCATATATTTT
CDR3aa: CASSLYLGNTIYF

v_gene: TRBV27
j_gene: TRBJ1-1
abundance: .
d_gene: TRBD1
CDR3nt: TGTGCCAGCAGTCCAAACAGGGGAACTGAAGCTTTCTTT
CDR3aa: CASSPNRGTEAFF